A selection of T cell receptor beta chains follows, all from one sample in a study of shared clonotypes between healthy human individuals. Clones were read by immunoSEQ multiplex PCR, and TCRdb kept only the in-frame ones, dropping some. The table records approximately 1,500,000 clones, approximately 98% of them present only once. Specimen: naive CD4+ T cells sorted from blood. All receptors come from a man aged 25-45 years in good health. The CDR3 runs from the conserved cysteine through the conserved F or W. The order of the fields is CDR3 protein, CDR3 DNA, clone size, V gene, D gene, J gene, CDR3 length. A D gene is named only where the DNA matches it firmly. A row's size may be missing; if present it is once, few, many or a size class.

CDR3aa: CASSMRGRSYEQYF
CDR3nt: TGTGCCAGCAGCATGAGGGGCAGGTCCTACGAGCAGTACTTC
abundance: -
v_gene: TRBV21-1
d_gene: -
j_gene: TRBJ2-7
len: 14

CDR3aa: CASSGLAASYNEQFF
CDR3nt: TGTGCCAGCAGCGGACTAGCGGCATCCTACAATGAGCAGTTCTTC
abundance: -
v_gene: TRBV9
d_gene: TRBD2
j_gene: TRBJ2-1
len: 15

CDR3aa: CSVEPGIGSYNEQFF
CDR3nt: TGCAGCGTTGAACCAGGGATTGGGTCCTACAATGAGCAGTTCTTC
abundance: -
v_gene: TRBV29-1
d_gene: -
j_gene: TRBJ2-1
len: 15

CDR3aa: CATSRDTPQGSGRQEQYF
CDR3nt: TGTGCCACCAGCAGAGATACCCCCCAGGGTAGCGGGAGACAGGAGCAGTACTTC
abundance: -
v_gene: TRBV15
d_gene: TRBD2
j_gene: TRBJ2-7
len: 18

CDR3aa: CASSQPRGGASGSYEQYF
CDR3nt: TGTGCCAGCAGCCAACCTCGCGGGGGGGCTAGCGGGAGTTACGAGCAGTACTTC
abundance: -
v_gene: TRBV4-2
d_gene: TRBD2
j_gene: TRBJ2-7
len: 18

CDR3aa: CASSLLMQGGRTDTQYF
CDR3nt: TGTGCCAGCAGCTTATTAATGCAGGGGGGGCGGACAGATACGCAGTATTTT
abundance: -
v_gene: TRBV11-2
d_gene: -
j_gene: TRBJ2-3
len: 17

CDR3aa: CASSQLPRGSLDF
CDR3nt: TGTGCCAGCAGCCAACTCCCTCGGGGGTCTTTGGACTTC
abundance: -
v_gene: TRBV14
d_gene: -
j_gene: TRBJ2-7
len: 13

CDR3aa: CASSLSLAGGSSNTGELFF
CDR3nt: TGCGCCAGCAGCCTCAGTCTAGCGGGAGGGTCCTCGAACACCGGGGAGCTGTTTTTT
abundance: -
v_gene: TRBV5-1
d_gene: TRBD2
j_gene: TRBJ2-2
len: 19

CDR3aa: CASSAGEAYEQYF
CDR3nt: TGTGCCAGCAGTGCGGGGGAGGCCTACGAGCAGTACTTC
abundance: few
v_gene: TRBV2
d_gene: -
j_gene: TRBJ2-7
len: 13

CDR3aa: CASSFDSANYGYTF
CDR3nt: TGTGCCAGCAGTTTCGATTCAGCTAACTATGGCTACACCTTC
abundance: -
v_gene: TRBV27
d_gene: -
j_gene: TRBJ1-2
len: 14

CDR3aa: CASRGTGTGIYGYTF
CDR3nt: TGTGCCAGCAGGGGAACCGGGACAGGGATCTATGGCTACACCTTC
abundance: -
v_gene: TRBV28
d_gene: TRBD1
j_gene: TRBJ1-2
len: 15

CDR3aa: CASSLYTGTGTTDTQYF
CDR3nt: TGCGCCAGCAGCCTCTACACCGGGACAGGGACCACAGATACGCAGTATTTT
abundance: -
v_gene: TRBV4-3
d_gene: TRBD1
j_gene: TRBJ2-3
len: 17

CDR3aa: CSVAVQSQTQYF
CDR3nt: TGCAGCGTTGCTGTCCAAAGCCAGACCCAGTACTTC
abundance: -
v_gene: TRBV29-1
d_gene: -
j_gene: TRBJ2-5
len: 12

CDR3aa: CASSSRLALKGREQYF
CDR3nt: TGTGCCAGCAGCTCGCGACTAGCCCTAAAAGGTCGGGAGCAGTACTTC
abundance: -
v_gene: TRBV11-1
d_gene: TRBD2
j_gene: TRBJ2-7
len: 16

CDR3aa: CASRSGTPFGEQFF
CDR3nt: TGTGCCAGTAGGTCCGGGACTCCCTTCGGTGAGCAGTTCTTC
abundance: -
v_gene: TRBV19
d_gene: -
j_gene: TRBJ2-1
len: 14

CDR3aa: CASQLMGYSDTQYF
CDR3nt: TGTGCCAGCCAACTTATGGGGTACTCAGATACGCAGTATTTT
abundance: once
v_gene: TRBV2
d_gene: -
j_gene: TRBJ2-3
len: 14

CDR3aa: CASRPLALDRTYSYEQYF
CDR3nt: TGTGCCAGCAGACCTCTCGCCCTCGACAGGACATACTCCTACGAGCAGTACTTC
abundance: -
v_gene: TRBV11-2
d_gene: -
j_gene: TRBJ2-7
len: 18

CDR3aa: CASSRGQGATDTQYF
CDR3nt: TGCGCCAGCAGCCGGGGACAGGGGGCCACAGATACGCAGTATTTT
abundance: -
v_gene: TRBV5-1
d_gene: TRBD1
j_gene: TRBJ2-3
len: 15

CDR3aa: CASSPQGMNTGELFF
CDR3nt: TGCGCCAGCAGCCCACAGGGGATGAACACCGGGGAGCTGTTTTTT
abundance: -
v_gene: TRBV5-1
d_gene: TRBD1
j_gene: TRBJ2-2
len: 15

CDR3aa: CASSLVEGLGGYTF
CDR3nt: TGCGCCAGCAGCTTGGTTGAGGGCCTGGGCGGCTACACCTTC
abundance: -
v_gene: TRBV5-1
d_gene: -
j_gene: TRBJ1-2
len: 14

CDR3aa: CASSYSITVSYEQYF
CDR3nt: TGTGCCAGCAGTTACTCGATTACAGTTTCCTACGAGCAGTACTTC
abundance: -
v_gene: TRBV6-5
d_gene: -
j_gene: TRBJ2-7
len: 15

CDR3aa: CASSLVGLANEQFF
CDR3nt: TGTGCCAGCAGCTTAGTGGGACTCGCGAATGAGCAGTTCTTC
abundance: -
v_gene: TRBV11-2
d_gene: -
j_gene: TRBJ2-1
len: 14

CDR3aa: CASVTGFSETKGYGYTF
CDR3nt: TGTGCCAGCGTCACGGGTTTCTCGGAAACTAAGGGGTATGGCTACACCTTC
abundance: -
v_gene: TRBV2
d_gene: -
j_gene: TRBJ1-2
len: 17

CDR3aa: CASSPPLDTLGYTF
CDR3nt: TGTGCCAGCAGCCCGCCCTTGGACACTCTAGGCTACACCTTC
abundance: -
v_gene: TRBV7-9
d_gene: -
j_gene: TRBJ1-2
len: 14

CDR3aa: CASSLAALWRAEGETQYF
CDR3nt: TGCGCCAGCAGCTTGGCGGCCTTGTGGCGGGCGGAGGGAGAGACCCAGTACTTC
abundance: -
v_gene: TRBV5-1
d_gene: -
j_gene: TRBJ2-5
len: 18

CDR3aa: CASSLTREGDIQYF
CDR3nt: TGTGCCAGCAGTTTAACCCGGGAGGGAGACATTCAGTACTTC
abundance: -
v_gene: TRBV27
d_gene: TRBD2
j_gene: TRBJ2-4
len: 14

CDR3aa: CASSDTSTGELFF
CDR3nt: TGCGCCAGCAGCGATACTAGCACCGGGGAGCTGTTTTTT
abundance: -
v_gene: TRBV4-1
d_gene: -
j_gene: TRBJ2-2
len: 13

CDR3aa: CASSDRGGTSNEQFF
CDR3nt: TGCGCCAGCAGCGATAGGGGGGGAACTTCAAATGAGCAGTTCTTC
abundance: -
v_gene: TRBV5-1
d_gene: -
j_gene: TRBJ2-1
len: 15

CDR3aa: CASSLEPGSNQPQHF
CDR3nt: TGTGCCAGCAGCCTCGAGCCGGGGAGCAATCAGCCCCAGCATTTT
abundance: -
v_gene: TRBV7-2
d_gene: -
j_gene: TRBJ1-5
len: 15

CDR3aa: CATSRETGSYNEQFF
CDR3nt: TGTGCCACCAGCAGAGAGACAGGGTCCTACAATGAGCAGTTCTTC
abundance: -
v_gene: TRBV15
d_gene: TRBD1
j_gene: TRBJ2-1
len: 15

CDR3aa: CASSVRDHLSANTGELFF
CDR3nt: TGTGCCAGCTCAGTCCGGGACCACCTATCCGCGAACACCGGGGAGCTGTTTTTT
abundance: -
v_gene: TRBV18
d_gene: -
j_gene: TRBJ2-2
len: 18

CDR3aa: CASSPGTGNTEAFF
CDR3nt: TGTGCCAGCAGTCCCGGGACAGGGAACACTGAAGCTTTCTTT
abundance: -
v_gene: TRBV28
d_gene: TRBD1
j_gene: TRBJ1-1
len: 14

CDR3aa: CAWSVRLAPNSYEQYF
CDR3nt: TGTGCCTGGAGTGTACGACTAGCGCCTAATTCCTACGAGCAGTACTTC
abundance: -
v_gene: TRBV30
d_gene: TRBD2
j_gene: TRBJ2-7
len: 16

CDR3aa: CASSADRADQPQHF
CDR3nt: TGTGCCAGCAGCGCGGACAGGGCGGATCAGCCCCAGCATTTT
abundance: -
v_gene: TRBV6-4
d_gene: TRBD1
j_gene: TRBJ1-5
len: 14

CDR3aa: CASSIRGYNNEQFF
CDR3nt: TGTGCCAGCAGCATCCGGGGCTATAACAATGAGCAGTTCTTC
abundance: -
v_gene: TRBV7-8
d_gene: -
j_gene: TRBJ2-1
len: 14

CDR3aa: CASSGTGGWYNEQFF
CDR3nt: TGTGCCAGCAGCGGGACAGGGGGCTGGTACAATGAGCAGTTCTTC
abundance: -
v_gene: TRBV6-6
d_gene: TRBD1
j_gene: TRBJ2-1
len: 15

CDR3aa: CASSATGGKLFF
CDR3nt: TGTGCCAGCAGTGCGACAGGGGGAAAACTGTTTTTT
abundance: -
v_gene: TRBV6-1
d_gene: TRBD1
j_gene: TRBJ1-4
len: 12

CDR3aa: CASSGRTGTGTDTQYF
CDR3nt: TGTGCCAGCTCAGGAAGGACAGGGACGGGCACAGATACGCAGTATTTT
abundance: -
v_gene: TRBV18
d_gene: TRBD1
j_gene: TRBJ2-3
len: 16

CDR3aa: CASSLWDYDEQFF
CDR3nt: TGTGCCAGCAGCCTCTGGGACTACGATGAGCAGTTCTTC
abundance: -
v_gene: TRBV7-8
d_gene: TRBD2
j_gene: TRBJ2-1
len: 13

CDR3aa: CAWSVLVNTGELFF
CDR3nt: TGTGCCTGGAGTGTACTGGTGAACACCGGGGAGCTGTTTTTT
abundance: -
v_gene: TRBV30
d_gene: -
j_gene: TRBJ2-2
len: 14

CDR3aa: CASSEASGVSNQPQHF
CDR3nt: TGTGCCAGCAGTGAAGCGTCCGGGGTTAGCAATCAGCCCCAGCATTTT
abundance: once
v_gene: TRBV6-1
d_gene: -
j_gene: TRBJ1-5
len: 16

CDR3aa: CSVLGTGVRKSSYNEQFF
CDR3nt: TGCAGCGTTCTCGGGACAGGGGTTCGTAAAAGCTCCTACAATGAGCAGTTCTTC
abundance: -
v_gene: TRBV29-1
d_gene: TRBD1
j_gene: TRBJ2-1
len: 18

CDR3aa: CASSPIETGYTDTQYF
CDR3nt: TGTGCCAGCTCACCAATCGAGACAGGCTACACAGATACGCAGTATTTT
abundance: -
v_gene: TRBV18
d_gene: -
j_gene: TRBJ2-3
len: 16

CDR3aa: CASSLAMRGRREQYF
CDR3nt: TGTGCCAGCAGCTTGGCGATGCGGGGGAGGCGGGAGCAGTACTTC
abundance: -
v_gene: TRBV5-6
d_gene: TRBD2
j_gene: TRBJ2-7
len: 15

CDR3aa: CSFRGNTEAFF
CDR3nt: TGCAGCTTTAGGGGGAACACTGAAGCTTTCTTT
abundance: -
v_gene: TRBV29-1
d_gene: -
j_gene: TRBJ1-1
len: 11

CDR3aa: CASSPRTALSNTEAFF
CDR3nt: TGTGCCAGCAGTCCCCGGACAGCTCTATCGAACACTGAAGCTTTCTTT
abundance: -
v_gene: TRBV27
d_gene: -
j_gene: TRBJ1-1
len: 16

CDR3aa: CASSESRAGHYEQYF
CDR3nt: TGCGCCAGCAGTGAGTCGAGAGCGGGCCACTACGAGCAGTACTTC
abundance: -
v_gene: TRBV10-1
d_gene: -
j_gene: TRBJ2-7
len: 15

CDR3aa: CASSLIINEQFF
CDR3nt: TGTGCCAGCAGCTTAATCATTAATGAGCAGTTCTTC
abundance: -
v_gene: TRBV7-2
d_gene: -
j_gene: TRBJ2-1
len: 12

CDR3aa: CASSQASSAYGYTF
CDR3nt: TGTGCCAGCAGCCAAGCTTCGTCTGCTTATGGCTACACCTTC
abundance: -
v_gene: TRBV14
d_gene: -
j_gene: TRBJ1-2
len: 14

CDR3aa: CASSPEREKLFF
CDR3nt: TGTGCCAGCAGCCCCGAGAGAGAAAAACTGTTTTTT
abundance: -
v_gene: TRBV7-9
d_gene: -
j_gene: TRBJ1-4
len: 12

CDR3aa: CASSPGGGSETQYF
CDR3nt: TGTGCCAGCAGCCCGGGTGGGGGTTCAGAGACCCAGTACTTC
abundance: -
v_gene: TRBV11-2
d_gene: -
j_gene: TRBJ2-5
len: 14

CDR3aa: CASRLIQGAGGEQYF
CDR3nt: TGTGCCAGCAGGCTAATACAGGGAGCGGGGGGTGAGCAGTACTTC
abundance: once
v_gene: TRBV28
d_gene: TRBD2
j_gene: TRBJ2-7
len: 15

CDR3aa: CASSNPGGAKSYEQYF
CDR3nt: TGTGCCAGTAGTAATCCGGGCGGGGCGAAGTCCTACGAGCAGTACTTC
abundance: once
v_gene: TRBV19
d_gene: -
j_gene: TRBJ2-7
len: 16

CDR3aa: CASSQVYSNTGELFF
CDR3nt: TGCGCCAGCAGCCAAGTTTACAGTAACACCGGGGAGCTGTTTTTT
abundance: -
v_gene: TRBV4-1
d_gene: -
j_gene: TRBJ2-2
len: 15

CDR3aa: CASSPASVDYEQYF
CDR3nt: TGTGCCAGCAGTCCGGCTAGCGTAGACTACGAGCAGTACTTC
abundance: once
v_gene: TRBV27
d_gene: -
j_gene: TRBJ2-7
len: 14